Shown below are 25 T cell receptor beta chains from a single sample sequenced in a study of prognosis after radiotherapy for stage I lung cancer. Genomic DNA was subjected to two-round multiplex PCR for amplification of TCR beta CDR3. Primers were specific to each TRBV and TRBJ gene in first-round PCR. TCRdb itself ran the multiplex PCR reads through MiXCR, one entry per CDR3 protein. In the table there are about 36,000 distinct CDR3 sequences, 32% of which are singletons. This material consisted of PBMCs, taken before or after stereotactic body radiation therapy (not recorded which). These TCRs come from a donor at least 50 years old with non-small cell lung cancer.

This clonotype was seen repeatedly, ten times or more. The CDR3 nucleotides read TGTGCCAGCAGCCTAAAAAGGGGTAATGAGCAGTTCTTC. Amino acid sequence: CASSLKRGNEQFF. This chain links TRBV3-1 with TRBJ2-1; D possibly corresponds to TRBD1 (5 bases). This CDR3 has 13 residues. Germline lookup yields CDR1 LGHDT and CDR2 YNNKEL (reference sequence). The germline V and J ends were trimmed by 4 bases and 7 bases, with 11 bases remaining between them.

Details on this clonotype: A read error likely explains this, since a far larger clone differs by one base. The V gene is TRBV6-1, the J gene TRBJ1-6, with D possibly matching TRBD1 (6 bases). Per germline, CDR1 MNHNS and CDR2 SASEGT. This CDR3 spans 16 amino acids. Here the CDR3 DNA reads TGTGCCAGCAGTTTACCATCAGGACAGTATAATTCACCCATCCACTTT. Residues: CASSLPSGQYNSPIHF.

This clonotype turned up a few times. V is TRBV4-1 and J is TRBJ1-1; D perhaps matches TRBD1 (6 bases). With 0 bases removed from V and 6 bases from J, the gap between germline ends came to 14 bases. Germline-derived CDR1 and CDR2 are MGHRA and YSYEKL. The CDR3 spans 15 residues. CDR3 region: CASSQEYRVTAEAFF. The DNA of the CDR3 is TGCGCCAGCAGCCAAGAGTACAGGGTAACGGCTGAAGCTTTCTTT.

This clonotype was observed at least ten times. This chain links TRBV4-1 with TRBJ2-3; 10 nucleotides align to TRBD2. The CDR3 is 16 amino acids. V lost 1 base, J lost 2 bases, and 3 bases stayed unmatched. Germline CDR1 and CDR2: MGHRA and YSYEKL. CDR3 region: CASSQATSGATDTQYF. As DNA, the CDR3 is TGCGCCAGCAGCCAAGCTACTAGCGGGGCCACAGATACGCAGTATTTT.

Of note for this clonotype: One end of the junction is discordant with germline, which a read error may explain. J is TRBJ2-2 and V is TRBV7-3, with D perhaps matching TRBD2 (6 bases). Germline-derived CDR1 and CDR2 are SGHTA and FQGTGA. CDR3 length equals 13 residues. The CDR3 here is CASSLTGTGGLFF. The CDR3 nucleotides are TGTGCCAGCAGCTTAACAGGGACCGGGGGGCTGTTTTTT.

This clonotype was observed many times. J is TRBJ2-1 and V is TRBV20-1; 14 bases are a match to TRBD2. There are 15 residues in the CDR3. J lost 7 bases, V lost 2 bases, and 4 bases had no gene match. CDR1 and CDR2 from the germline V gene are DFQATT and SNEGSKA (reference sequence). Written as DNA, the CDR3 is TGCAGTGCTAGATTGACTAGCGGGGGGGGAAATGAGCAGTTCTTC. Translated: CSARLTSGGGNEQFF.

Worth noting for this clonotype: This likely stems from a read error, as it lies one base from a far larger clone. The rearrangement links TRBV6-4 to TRBJ2-1, with a possible D match to TRBD2 (7 bases). The germline V and J ends were trimmed by 9 bases and 8 bases, with 23 bases remaining between them. The CDR3 runs 15 residues. The germline gives CDR1 MRHNA, CDR2 SNTAGT. CDR3 sequence: CASKSSAGAADEQFF. The CDR3 nucleotides read TGTGCCAGTAAATCAAGCGCGGGGGCCGCGGATGAGCAGTTCTTC.

A few counts support this clonotype. The chain recombines TRBV11-2 with TRBJ2-1; D not certain. This CDR3 has 15 residues. V was cut by 0 bases and J by 0 bases, with 6 bases left in between. Per the germline V gene, CDR1 is SGHAT and CDR2 is FQNNGV. This chain's CDR3 is CASSLEMRSYNEQFF. The CDR3 region has the DNA TGTGCCAGCAGCTTAGAGATGCGCTCCTACAATGAGCAGTTCTTC.

This clonotype was picked up many times. The chain carries TRBV4-3 and TRBJ2-1; D could derive from TRBD1 or TRBD2 (5 bases each). The CDR3 has 16 residues. Germline CDR1 and CDR2: LGHNA and YSLEER. The V gene lost 0 bases and the J gene lost 1 base, with 10 bases spanning the gap. The CDR3 sequence: CASSQEYGGSYNEQFF. Written as DNA, the CDR3 is TGCGCCAGCAGCCAAGAATATGGGGGTTCCTACAATGAGCAGTTCTTC.

Many counts were recorded for this clonotype. The rearrangement uses TRBV7-6 and TRBJ2-5; D is tentatively TRBD1 or TRBD2 (5 bases each). The germline V gene encodes CDR1 SGHVS and CDR2 FNYEAQ. This CDR3 region has 15 residues. With 2 bases removed from V and 3 bases from J, the gap between germline ends came to 13 bases. The CDR3 loop is CASSLRTGPEETQYF. The CDR3 nucleotides are TGTGCCAGCAGCTTACGGACGGGACCAGAAGAGACCCAGTACTTC.

The genes are TRBV12-3 or TRBV12-4 and TRBJ1-6; 8 nucleotides line up with TRBD1. The CDR3 covers 15 residues. The V and J ends lost 0 bases and 9 bases, in that order; junction bases with no gene match: 4. The CDR3 region has the DNA TGTGCCAGCAGTTTAGCCCAGGGGGCAAGTTCACCCCTCCACTTT. The encoded protein is CASSLAQGASSPLHF.

In its sample, this clonotype was seen many times. This chain connects TRBV25-1 to TRBJ1-2, with D uncertain. V lost 4 bases, J lost 6 bases, and 9 bases lay in between. Germline V gene data show CDR1 as MGHDK and CDR2 as SYGVNS. The CDR3 contains 12 residues. The CDR3 loop reads CASSGLRDGYTF. The DNA of the CDR3 is TGTGCCAGCAGTGGCCTCCGGGATGGCTACACCTTC.

The gene calls are TRBV4-1 and TRBJ1-3, with TRBD1 as a possible D gene (5 bases). Germline loops: CDR1 MGHRA, CDR2 YSYEKL. Trimming left V 1 base short and J 0 bases short, with 13 bases between. This CDR3 is built from 17 residues. CDR3 sequence: CASSQGGSGGSGNTIYF. The CDR3 bases are TGCGCCAGCAGCCAAGGGGGTTCCGGGGGCTCTGGAAACACCATATATTTT.

Comment on this clonotype: A single base is all that separates this from a far larger clone, so a read error is likely. The V call is TRBV6-9, the J call TRBJ2-5, with 9 bases aligning to TRBD1. The V gene end was trimmed by 3 bases and the J gene end by 8 bases; junction bases not matched to a gene: 13. The V gene's germline CDR1 is MNHGY and CDR2 SVAAGI. This CDR3 has 16 residues. As DNA, the CDR3 is TGTGCCAGCAGTTACTCCTGGACAGGGGCCCGAGATACCCAGTACTTC. It yields the protein CASSYSWTGARDTQYF.

This clonotype was seen at least ten times. The gene calls are TRBV28 and TRBJ2-7; 8 bases fit TRBD1. The germline V gene encodes CDR1 MDHEN and CDR2 SYDVKM. J gave up 7 bases and V 1 base, and 3 bases lay outside the gene matches. The length of the CDR3 is 13 residues. The CDR3 loop reads CASSLLGTGEQYF. CDR3 nucleotide sequence: TGTGCCAGCAGTTTATTAGGGACAGGTGAGCAGTACTTC.

By its share, this clonotype is medium-sized. This sequence joins TRBV6-5 and TRBJ2-7; D gene ambiguous. Trimming shortened V by 5 bases and J by 2 bases, and 16 bases separated the two germline ends. CDR3 length: 15 amino acids. CDR1 and CDR2 (germline): MNHEY, SVGAGI. The DNA for the CDR3 is TGTGCCAGCAGTGCCGGACGTCAAAGGACCTACGAGCAGTACTTC. This translates into CASSAGRQRTYEQYF.

Ten or more counts support this clonotype. CDR3 region: CATLLGRAGQGGYEQYF. For the CDR3, the DNA is TGTGCCACCCTATTGGGGAGAGCGGGACAGGGAGGTTACGAGCAGTACTTC. The chain uses TRBV10-3 and TRBJ2-7, with 9 bases fitting TRBD1. Germline CDR1 reads ENHRY; CDR2 reads SYGVKD. After removal of 10 bases from V and 4 bases from J, the junction contained 20 bases not matched to a gene. This CDR3 is built from 17 residues.

This clonotype has just one count. The junction and the germline gene differ at one end; a read error may be behind it. This chain connects TRBV27 to TRBJ2-7; D is ambiguous. Germline lookup yields CDR1 MNHEY and CDR2 SMNVEV (reference sequence). The CDR3 contains 15 residues. The CDR3 reads CASSPTPSRSYERYF. The CDR3 DNA is TGTGCCAGCAGTCCCACGCCTAGTAGGTCCTACGAGCGGTACTTC.

This clonotype was found many times. The chain is built from TRBV28 and TRBJ2-3, with D tentatively TRBD1 (6 bases). CDR3 length: 15 amino acids. Germline values: CDR1 MDHEN, CDR2 SYDVKM. Deletions cut 5 bases from V and 0 bases from J, with 12 bases between. CDR3 DNA sequence: TGTGCCAGCAGTCCCTTAGGACAGAGCACAGATACGCAGTATTTT. Translation: CASSPLGQSTDTQYF. The variable domain in full, completed from reference TRBV28 and TRBJ2-3, reads DVKVTQSSRYLVKRTGEKVFLECVQDMDHENMFWYRQDPGLGLRLIYFSYDVKMKEKGDIPEGYSVSREKKERFSLILESASTNQTSMYLCASSPLGQSTDTQYFGPGTRLTVL.

This clonotype was counted ten times or more. J is TRBJ1-5 and V is TRBV4-1, with D possibly TRBD1 on 5 matching bases. V was shortened by 0 bases and J by 0 bases, with 9 bases between the two germline ends. The CDR3 totals 16 residues. Germline lookup yields CDR1 MGHRA and CDR2 YSYEKL. Here the CDR3 reads CASSQDAGSSNQPQHF. Here the CDR3 DNA reads TGCGCCAGCAGCCAAGATGCAGGGAGTAGCAATCAGCCCCAGCATTTT.

With respect to this clonotype: Sequence at one end of the junction differs from germline and may be a read error. The V call is TRBV2, the J call TRBJ2-1; D unresolved. The V gene's germline CDR1 is SNHLY and CDR2 FYNNEI. This CDR3 spans 16 amino acids. This CDR3 reads CSSSMLARSLPNEQFF. The CDR3 coding sequence is TGTTCCAGCAGTATGTTAGCCCGGTCCCTTCCCAATGAGCAGTTCTTC.

This clonotype was picked up many times. This chain connects TRBV20-1 to TRBJ2-6, with TRBD1 identical over 9 bases. The V gene's germline CDR1 is DFQATT and CDR2 SNEGSKA (reference sequence). The length of the CDR3 is 16 residues. V gave up 5 bases and J gave up 0 bases; unmatched junction bases: 5. The chain's CDR3 is CSAWTGVDSGANVLTF. In DNA, the CDR3 is TGCAGTGCTTGGACAGGGGTCGACTCTGGGGCCAACGTCCTGACTTTC.

In regard to this clonotype: This likely stems from a read error, as it lies one base from a far larger clone. The CDR3 coding sequence is TGTGCCAGCAGTGAACCCGCGGGACGGGGACGGCCCCAGCATTTT. It codes for CASSEPAGRGRPQHF. The chain has TRBV6-4 and TRBJ1-5, with a possible D match to TRBD1 (5 bases). The germline V and J ends were trimmed by 3 bases and 9 bases, with 18 bases remaining between them. CDR1 is MRHNA, CDR2 SNTAGT, per germline. The CDR3 totals 15 residues.

The rearrangement links TRBV7-9 to TRBJ2-2; 9 bases are shared with TRBD1. Germline-derived CDR1 and CDR2 are SEHNR and FQNEAQ (reference sequence). The CDR3 totals 15 residues. V lost 6 bases to trimming and J lost 3 bases; unmatched junction nucleotides: 5. CDR3 DNA: TGTGCCAGCAGGCGTGGACAGGGGTACACCGGGGAGCTGTTTTTT. Encoded protein: CASRRGQGYTGELFF.

This clonotype has at least ten counts. This rearrangement joins TRBV20-1 to TRBJ1-1, with D tentatively TRBD1 (6 bases). The CDR3 has 14 amino acids. V lost 3 bases, J lost 1 base, and 12 bases lay in between. Per germline, CDR1 DFQATT and CDR2 SNEGSKA (reference sequence). The CDR3 sequence is CSARKGGANTEAFF. CDR3 sequence (DNA): TGCAGTGCTAGGAAAGGGGGTGCGAACACTGAAGCTTTCTTT.